The present entry profiles one T cell receptor beta chain with its context. Its specificity is unknown. Sequencing used immunoSEQ multiplex PCR; TCRdb keeps in-frame clones, though not all of them. Of about 160,000 clones listed, 90% to 95% are singletons. The data belong to a study of T cell responses to AZD1222 COVID-19 vaccine. Study results and caveats: Vaccination with two AZD1222 doses was followed by a rise in Spike-specific TCR breadth and depth.

Sequencing was performed on peripheral blood, taken on day 0 of AZD1222 vaccination. The sequence was collected from an adult in good health.

The CDR3 nucleotides are TGTGCCTGGAATGAAGGGGGCAATTCACCCCTCCACTTT. Translated: CAWNEGGNSPLHF. This chain links TRBV30 with TRBJ1-6; 7 bases map to TRBD1. J was trimmed by 7 bases and V by 4 bases; bases with no gene match: 4. Germline V lookup: CDR1 GTSNPN, CDR2 SVGIG (reference sequence). The CDR3 has 13 amino acids.